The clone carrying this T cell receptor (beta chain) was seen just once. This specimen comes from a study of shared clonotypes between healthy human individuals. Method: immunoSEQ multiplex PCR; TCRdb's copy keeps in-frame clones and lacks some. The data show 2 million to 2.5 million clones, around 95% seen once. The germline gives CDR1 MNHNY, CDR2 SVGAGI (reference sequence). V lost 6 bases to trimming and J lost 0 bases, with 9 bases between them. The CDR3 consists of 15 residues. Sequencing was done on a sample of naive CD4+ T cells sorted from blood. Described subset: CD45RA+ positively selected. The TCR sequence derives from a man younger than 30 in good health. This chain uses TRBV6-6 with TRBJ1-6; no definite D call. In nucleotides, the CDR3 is TGTGCCAGCAGCCGGGGAAGCTCCTATAATTCACCCCTCCACTTT. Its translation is CASSRGSSYNSPLHF.